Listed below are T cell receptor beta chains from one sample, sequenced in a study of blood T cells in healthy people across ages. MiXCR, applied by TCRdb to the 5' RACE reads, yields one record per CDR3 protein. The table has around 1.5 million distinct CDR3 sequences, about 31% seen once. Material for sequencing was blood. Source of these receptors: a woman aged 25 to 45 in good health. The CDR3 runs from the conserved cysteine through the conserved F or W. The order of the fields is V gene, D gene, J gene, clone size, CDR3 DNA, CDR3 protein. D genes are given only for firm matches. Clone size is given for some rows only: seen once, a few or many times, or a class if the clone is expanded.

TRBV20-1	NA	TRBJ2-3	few	TGCAGTGCTAGAGCGACAGACAGGATTGACTCAGATACGCAGTATTTT	CSARATDRIDSDTQYF
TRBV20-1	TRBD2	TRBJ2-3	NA	TGCAGTGCTGTTCCGGGACTAGAGACTTCTAGCACAGATACGCGGTATTTT	CSAVPGLETSSTDTRYF
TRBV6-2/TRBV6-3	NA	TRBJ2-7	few	TGTGCCAGCAGGCCCAGGCTAGCGCGAGAACCCACCTACGAGCAGTACTTC	CASRPRLAREPTYEQYF
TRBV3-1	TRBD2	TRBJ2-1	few	TGTGCCAGCAGCCCGCGGGGGGGTTCTCTTGAGCAGTTCTTC	CASSPRGGSLEQFF
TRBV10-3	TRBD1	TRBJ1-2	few	TGTGCCACCGCCGGACAGGGGATCTCTAACTATAGCTACACCTTC	CATAGQGISNYSYTF
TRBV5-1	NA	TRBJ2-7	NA	TGCGCCAGCGGCCCTTACGGGGGTGCGTCGTTTGAGCAGTACTTC	CASGPYGGASFEQYF
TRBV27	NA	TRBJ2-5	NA	TGTGCCAGCGGAGTAGCCCCAGCCTGGGAGACCCAGTACTTC	CASGVAPAWETQYF
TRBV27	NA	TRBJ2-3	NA	TGTGCCAGCAACCAAGGGGCGCGCCGAGATACGCAGTATTTT	CASNQGARRDTQYF
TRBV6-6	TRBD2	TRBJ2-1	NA	TGTGCCGGCAGTCTCCGGACTAGCGGGGAAAGGAATGAGCAGTTCTTC	CAGSLRTSGERNEQFF
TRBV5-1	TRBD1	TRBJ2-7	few	TGCGCCAGCAGCCCAGGACAGGGAGGTGGATACGAGCAGTACTTC	CASSPGQGGGYEQYF
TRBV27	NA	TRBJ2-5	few	TGTGCCAGCAGTCACTATGGGGGGCTCGGGGAGACCCAGTACTTC	CASSHYGGLGETQYF
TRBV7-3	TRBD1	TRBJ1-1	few	TGTGCCAGCAGCCTGGTGGGACAGGGGTCTGAAGCTTTCTTT	CASSLVGQGSEAFF
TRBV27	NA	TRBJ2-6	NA	TGTGCCAGCAGATCAGAATTTAGGGCCAACGTCCTGACTTTC	CASRSEFRANVLTF
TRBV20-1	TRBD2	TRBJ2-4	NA	TGCAGTGCTAGGGTAATAGCGGGAGCGACCGGTGTGGAGCAGTACTTC	CSARVIAGATGVEQYF
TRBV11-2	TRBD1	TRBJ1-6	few	TGTGCCAGCAGCTTAGGGACAGGGGAACGCAATTCACCCCTCCACTTT	CASSLGTGERNSPLHF
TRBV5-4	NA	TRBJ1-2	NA	TGTGCCAGCAGCTTGGCTAGCGGACAGACAGGCTACACCTTC	CASSLASGQTGYTF
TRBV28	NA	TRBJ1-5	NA	TGTGCCAGCAGACGAACAGGGCGGAGAAGGCAGCCCCAGCATTTT	CASRRTGRRRQPQHF
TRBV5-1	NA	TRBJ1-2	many	TGCGCCAGCAGCTTACAACAGTCCTATGGCTACACCTTC	CASSLQQSYGYTF
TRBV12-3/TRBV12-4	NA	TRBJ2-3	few	TGTGCCAGCAGTTTTGCTATTTGGGGGCCTGGCGGGAGCACAGATACGCAGTATTTT	CASSFAIWGPGGSTDTQYF
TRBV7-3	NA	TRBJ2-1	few	TGTGCCAGCAGCCCGGGAGTAATAACCAATGAGCAGTTCTTC	CASSPGVITNEQFF
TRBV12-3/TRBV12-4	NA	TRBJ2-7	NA	TGTGCCAGCAGCCCCGAGCCCGAGGTGCCCTACGAGCAGTACTTC	CASSPEPEVPYEQYF
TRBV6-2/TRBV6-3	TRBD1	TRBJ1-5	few	TGTGCCAGTACGAGAGACAGGGTTGATCAGCCCCAGCATTTT	CASTRDRVDQPQHF
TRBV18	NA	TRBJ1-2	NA	TGTGCCAGCTCACTCAGCGAAACGCGGGGTTACACCTTC	CASSLSETRGYTF
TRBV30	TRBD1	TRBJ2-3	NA	TGTGCCTGGGTCCGACAGGGACATTCAGATACGCAGTATTTT	CAWVRQGHSDTQYF
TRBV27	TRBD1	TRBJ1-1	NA	TGTGCCAGCAGCTACGGGACAGCCGAGATGAACACTGAAGCTTTCTTT	CASSYGTAEMNTEAFF
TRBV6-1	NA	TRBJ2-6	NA	TGTGCCAGCAGTAAGACAGGTTACGGGGCCAACGTCCTGACTTTC	CASSKTGYGANVLTF
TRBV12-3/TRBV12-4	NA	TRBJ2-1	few	TGTGCCAGCCCCCCCCAGGGCGGAGTCGGGTACAATGAGCAGTTCTTC	CASPPQGGVGYNEQFF
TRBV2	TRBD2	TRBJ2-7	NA	TGTGCCAGCAGTGTCGGGACTAGCGGGGTTCCCTCCTTGAACGAGCAGTACTTC	CASSVGTSGVPSLNEQYF
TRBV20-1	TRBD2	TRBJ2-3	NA	TGCAGTGCGACCCCTACACTAGCGGGAGTGGTAGATACGCAGTATTTT	CSATPTLAGVVDTQYF
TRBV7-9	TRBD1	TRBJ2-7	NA	TGTGCCAGCAGCTTGGGACAGGGTCTAGCCTACGAGCAGTACTTC	CASSLGQGLAYEQYF
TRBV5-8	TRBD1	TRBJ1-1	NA	TGTGCCAGCAGCCCCTTTCTCGGGACAGCCGGGAACACTGAAGCTTTCTTT	CASSPFLGTAGNTEAFF
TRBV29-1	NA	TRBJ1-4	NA	TGCAGCGTTGAAGGAACCGGGGAAAAACTGTTTTTT	CSVEGTGEKLFF
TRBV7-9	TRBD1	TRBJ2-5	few	TGTGCCAGCAGCCCAACAGGGGGATCGGACCAAGAGACCCAGTACTTC	CASSPTGGSDQETQYF
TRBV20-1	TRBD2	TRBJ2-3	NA	TGCAGTGCTAGAGATCCTAGCGGGAGGGCCAGGACAGATACGCAGTATTTT	CSARDPSGRARTDTQYF
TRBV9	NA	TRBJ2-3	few	TGTGCCAGCAGCGAACGAAGCCGGAGCACAGATACGCAGTATTTT	CASSERSRSTDTQYF
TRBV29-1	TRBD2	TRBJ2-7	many	TGCAGCGTACGGACTAGCGCCTACGAGCAGTACTTC	CSVRTSAYEQYF
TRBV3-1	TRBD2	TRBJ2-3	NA	TGTGCCAGCGGCCAATTCCTAGCGGGGACCACAGATACGCAGTATTTT	CASGQFLAGTTDTQYF
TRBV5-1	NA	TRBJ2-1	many	TGCGCCAGCAGCTTGGCCGGCAGGGGCTCCTACAATGAGCAGTTCTTC	CASSLAGRGSYNEQFF
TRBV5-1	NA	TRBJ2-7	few	TGCGCCAGCAGCTTGGTTGGGGGTCGGAACGAGCAGTACTTC	CASSLVGGRNEQYF
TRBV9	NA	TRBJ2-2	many	TGTGCCAGCAGCGTTGGGGATACCGGGGAGCTGTTTTTT	CASSVGDTGELFF
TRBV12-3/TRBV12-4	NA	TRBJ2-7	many	TGTGCCAGCAGTTTCGGGGGCTACGAGCAGTACTTC	CASSFGGYEQYF
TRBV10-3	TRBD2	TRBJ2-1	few	TGTGCCATCAGTGAGGCCCTAGCGGGAGGGAACAATGAGCAGTTCTTC	CAISEALAGGNNEQFF
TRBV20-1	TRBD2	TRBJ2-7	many	TGCAGTGCTTCCACCTCTAGCGGGGGAGCCTACGAGCAGTACTTC	CSASTSSGGAYEQYF
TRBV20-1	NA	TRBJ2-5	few	TGCAGTGTTGAAGTGAGAAACCAAGAGACCCAGTACTTC	CSVEVRNQETQYF
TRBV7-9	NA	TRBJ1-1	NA	TGTGCCAGCAGTTCCACATTAGTTGGGGACACTGAAGCTTTCTTT	CASSSTLVGDTEAFF